These 30 T cell receptor beta chains came from one sample sequenced in a study of beta chain features in type 1 diabetes. Reverse transcription of all isolated RNA meant that expressed TCRB transcripts were sequenced. Some clones are missing from TCRdb's copy, which holds only in-frame ones; the method was immunoSEQ multiplex PCR. This table has 140,000 or so clones, more than 9% appearing once. The sequenced sample consisted of naive CD4+ T cells from blood. The receptor source for this set is a man between 18 and 35 years old in good health.

This clone was observed a few times. V is TRBV6-6 and J is TRBJ2-3; tentatively, D is TRBD2 (6 bases). Germline loops: CDR1 MNHNY, CDR2 SVGAGI (reference sequence). CDR3 length: 16 amino acids. Trimming cost V 7 bases and J 1 base, with 18 bases left between them. CDR3 loop: CASTTGRRTRTDTQYF. The CDR3 nucleotides read TGTGCCAGCACTACGGGGAGGCGGACTCGCACAGATACGCAGTATTTT.

This clone was detected once. V and J are TRBV6-6 and TRBJ2-5; TRBD1 matches at 8 bases. V was clipped by 6 bases and J by 5 bases; unmatched bases: 5. Germline CDR1 is MNHNY and CDR2 is SVGAGI (reference sequence). This CDR3 contains 13 residues. CDR3 DNA: TGTGCCAGCAGAGGGACAGGCGGCGAGACCCAGTACTTC. Residues: CASRGTGGETQYF.

V usage is TRBV6-6 and J usage is TRBJ1-6; no clear D gene. V was clipped by 7 bases and J by 6 bases, with 7 bases between them. Germline loops: CDR1 MNHNY, CDR2 SVGAGI (reference sequence). The CDR3 runs 12 residues. Here the CDR3 reads CASNSLNSPLHF. The CDR3 DNA sequence: TGTGCCAGCAACAGCCTTAATTCACCCCTCCACTTT.

The chain couples TRBV28 to TRBJ2-7; D not certain. This CDR3 has 11 residues. The germline gives CDR1 MDHEN, CDR2 SYDVKM. The V and J ends lost 5 bases and 3 bases respectively, with 5 bases between them. The CDR3 bases are TGTGCCAGCAGTGTTAACTACGAGCAGTACTTC. It translates to CASSVNYEQYF.

This clone was seen more than once but under ten times. The chain employs TRBV5-6 and TRBJ1-2, with a tentative D call TRBD1 (5 bases). With 7 bases removed from V and 2 bases from J, the gap between germline ends came to 18 bases. CDR3 length: 15 residues. The germline V gene has CDR1 SGHDT and CDR2 YYEEEE. CDR3 amino acids: CASRSGGGRNYGYTF. The CDR3, as DNA: TGTGCCAGCCGCTCTGGCGGGGGGAGGAACTATGGCTACACCTTC.

This clone was counted only a few times. The chain combines TRBV18 with TRBJ2-1; 15 bases line up with TRBD2. Germline assignment: CDR1 KGHSH and CDR2 LQKENI. Trimming took 5 bases from V and 7 from J; bases not matched to a gene: 3. CDR3 length: 15 residues. In DNA form, the CDR3 reads TGTGCCAGCTCAGCAGGGACTAGCGGGGGGAATGAGCAGTTCTTC. This codes for CASSAGTSGGNEQFF.

This clone was detected only a few times. This chain links TRBV28 with TRBJ1-5; D remains unclear. This CDR3 is built from 13 residues. V was clipped by 5 bases and J by 3 bases, with 8 bases between them. The germline CDR1 and CDR2 sequences are MDHEN and SYDVKM. CDR3 residues: CASSTELNQPQHF. Written as DNA, the CDR3 is TGTGCCAGCAGTACAGAGCTCAATCAGCCCCAGCATTTT.

This clone was counted a few times. The rearrangement joins TRBV25-1 to TRBJ2-7, with TRBD1 matching over 7 bases. This CDR3 comprises 14 residues. V shed 4 bases and J 0 bases; nucleotides not matched to a gene: 3. CDR1 and CDR2 (germline): MGHDK, SYGVNS. In DNA, the CDR3 is TGTGCCAGCAGTGGAGGGGACAGCTCCTACGAGCAGTACTTC. Protein product: CASSGGDSSYEQYF.

This clone showed up just a few times. This chain links TRBV9 with TRBJ2-7; 8 bases are shared with TRBD2. V lost 4 bases to trimming and J lost 0 bases; unmatched junction nucleotides: 6. The CDR3 contains 15 residues. Germline assignment: CDR1 SGDLS and CDR2 YYNGEE. The CDR3 region has the DNA TGTGCCAGCAGCACTAAAGCGGGGGCCTCCTACGAGCAGTACTTC. Translated: CASSTKAGASYEQYF.

This sequence joins TRBV11-2 and TRBJ2-4, with 10 nucleotides matching TRBD1. The CDR3 contains 16 residues. Germline assignment: CDR1 SGHAT and CDR2 FQNNGV. V shed 0 bases and J 7 bases; nucleotides not matched to a gene: 6. The CDR3 DNA reads TGTGCCAGCAGCTTAGATCGGACAGGGGGATATAACATTCAGTACTTC. Translating it yields CASSLDRTGGYNIQYF.

This clone was observed a few times. The chain links TRBV7-2 to TRBJ2-2; 7 bases line up with TRBD1. In germline, CDR1 is SGHTA, CDR2 FQGNSA. This CDR3 comprises 14 residues. V gave up 6 bases and J gave up 6 bases; unmatched junction bases: 7. CDR3 sequence (DNA): TGTGCCAGCAGTACGGACAGGTGGGCCGGGGAGCTGTTTTTT. Encoded protein: CASSTDRWAGELFF.

The genes are TRBV9 and TRBJ2-3; maybe TRBD1 (6 bases). This CDR3 is built from 16 residues. Looked up from germline, CDR1 is SGDLS and CDR2 is YYNGEE. Trimming left V 4 bases short and J 2 bases short, with 17 bases between. The CDR3 nucleotides read TGTGCCAGCAGCCCTACCAACCTGGGGGCCACAGATACGCAGTATTTT. Protein sequence: CASSPTNLGATDTQYF.

This chain connects TRBV9 to TRBJ2-7; possible D gene TRBD2, 6 bases. The CDR3 loop spans 16 amino acids. Germline V gene sequence: CDR1 SGDLS, CDR2 YYNGEE. With 0 bases removed from V and 6 bases from J, the gap between germline ends came to 19 bases. CDR3 nucleotides: TGTGCCAGCAGCGTAGAGGCCTGGGCGGGGAGCGGCGAGCAGTACTTC. This translates into CASSVEAWAGSGEQYF.

In its sample, this clone was seen a few times. The chain recombines TRBV18 with TRBJ2-5, with 9 bases that match TRBD1. Per the germline V gene, CDR1 is KGHSH and CDR2 is LQKENI. This CDR3 is 15 amino acids long. The trim removed 2 bases at V and 2 bases at J, leaving 3 bases unmatched. The CDR3 DNA sequence: TGTGCCAGCTCACCAGGGACAGGGAGTCAAGAGACCCAGTACTTC. Translated: CASSPGTGSQETQYF.

There are a few counts of this clone. The chain carries TRBV7-2 and TRBJ1-3; D is undetermined. Germline V gene lookup returns CDR1 SGHTA and CDR2 FQGNSA. Trimming shortened V by 2 bases and J by 5 bases, and 7 bases separated the two germline ends. The CDR3 consists of 13 residues. The CDR3 sequence: CASSLFERNTIYF. The CDR3 DNA sequence: TGTGCCAGCAGCTTATTCGAGCGAAACACCATATATTTT.

The chain recombines TRBV4-3 with TRBJ1-2; D not certain. CDR3 length: 15 amino acids. Trimming removed 2 bases at V and 4 bases at J, with 14 bases between. Germline V lookup: CDR1 LGHNA, CDR2 YSLEER. The CDR3 region is CASSQTVTSFYGYTF. DNA for the CDR3: TGCGCCAGCAGCCAAACCGTAACATCTTTCTATGGCTACACCTTC.

The rearrangement joins TRBV7-2 to TRBJ1-5; possible D gene TRBD1, 5 bases. Germline assignment: CDR1 SGHTA and CDR2 FQGNSA. The V end was cut by 2 bases, the J end by 6 bases, with 11 bases between. This CDR3 comprises 14 residues. CDR3 nucleotide sequence: TGTGCCAGCAGCTTAACCTCAGGGCCTCAGCCCCAGCATTTT. This translates into CASSLTSGPQPQHF.

The chain uses TRBV28 and TRBJ2-1, with 7 bases matching TRBD1. Germline trimming cut 11 bases from V and 3 bases from J; bases unmatched to any gene: 13. CDR1 and CDR2 from the germline V gene are MDHEN and SYDVKM. This CDR3 is built from 15 residues. CDR3 bases: TGTGCCGCAACAAGCCGGGACAGAAACTACAATGAGCAGTTCTTC. This sequence encodes CAATSRDRNYNEQFF.

This clone was observed a handful of times. The V and J genes are TRBV5-1 and TRBJ2-7; no reliable D call. The CDR3 is made up of 17 amino acids. Between the trimmed V and J ends, which lost 1 base and 4 bases, there was a span of 21 bases. Germline CDR1 reads SGHRS; CDR2 reads YFSETQ. The CDR3 sequence: CASSLRKVPHQDYEQYF. The DNA for the CDR3 is TGCGCCAGCAGCTTGAGAAAGGTCCCCCACCAGGATTACGAGCAGTACTTC.

This clone was observed a few times. The chain uses TRBV10-2 and TRBJ1-5, with a weak D call TRBD1 (5 bases). The ends were cut back, 7 bases at V and 1 base at J, with 8 bases in the middle. The CDR3 length is 13 residues. Germline values: CDR1 WSHSY, CDR2 SAAADI. This CDR3 reads CASMQGSNQPQHF. Written as DNA, the CDR3 is TGCGCCAGCATGCAGGGCAGCAATCAGCCCCAGCATTTT.

Many counts were recorded for this clone. The genes are TRBV30 and TRBJ1-5, with D unclear. Trimming stripped 7 bases from V and 5 bases from J, with 21 bases between. The CDR3 runs to 15 residues. In germline, CDR1 is GTSNPN, CDR2 SVGIG (reference sequence). The CDR3 is CAFCRRPKEDQPQHF. CDR3 bases: TGTGCCTTTTGCCGGAGACCTAAGGAAGATCAGCCCCAGCATTTT.

This clone was seen many times. In DNA form, the CDR3 reads TGTGCCAGCAGCCCAGCGGGGGGCAGGCAGTACTTC. Its translation: CASSPAGGRQYF. The chain couples TRBV11-2 to TRBJ2-7; 9 bases map to TRBD2. Germline V gene sequence: CDR1 SGHAT, CDR2 FQNNGV. CDR3 length: 12 residues. Trimming cost V 5 bases and J 9 bases; bases outside gene matches: 5. The entire variable domain, with the rest obtained from reference TRBV11-2 and TRBJ2-7, is as follows: EAGVAQSPRYKIIEKRQSVAFWCNPISGHATLYWYQQILGQGPKLLIQFQNNGVVDDSQLPKDRFSAERLKGVDSTLKIQPAKLEDSAVYLCASSPAGGRQYFGPGTRLTVT.

This clone was counted a few times. The chain couples TRBV19 to TRBJ2-2; 9 bases agree with TRBD1. Germline V gene sequence: CDR1 LNHDA, CDR2 SQIVND (reference sequence). This CDR3 is built from 14 residues. V gave up 6 bases and J gave up 4 bases; unmatched junction bases: 3. CDR3 residues: CASRGTGRTGELFF. The CDR3, as DNA: TGTGCCAGTAGGGGGACAGGGCGCACCGGGGAGCTGTTTTTT.

The rearrangement uses TRBV7-9 and TRBJ1-2; tentatively, D is TRBD1 (6 bases). The CDR3 is 14 residues long. CDR1 is SEHNR, CDR2 FQNEAQ, per germline (reference sequence). Trimming removed 0 bases at V and 7 bases at J, with 12 bases between. This chain's CDR3 is CASSLASGVGGYTF. CDR3 in DNA: TGTGCCAGCAGCTTAGCGTCAGGGGTTGGTGGCTACACCTTC. The full variable domain, rest sourced from reference TRBV7-9 and TRBJ1-2, is DTGVSQNPRHKITKRGQNVTFRCDPISEHNRLYWYRQTLGQGPEFLTYFQNEAQLEKSRLLSDRFSAERPKGSFSTLEIQRTEQGDSAMYLCASSLASGVGGYTFGSGTRLTVV.

This clone was detected a few times. At one of its ends the junction is not consistent with the germline gene, which may arise from a read error. The chain recombines TRBV10-3 with TRBJ2-3; D is unresolved. Germline V gene sequence: CDR1 ENHRY, CDR2 SYGVKD. This CDR3 has 13 amino acids. The DNA for the CDR3 is TGTGCCAGCAGTTTGTTCACGGCAGATACGCAGTATTTT. Protein product: CASSLFTADTQYF.

This chain joins TRBV30 and TRBJ2-3, with 11 bases fitting TRBD2. This CDR3 region has 14 residues. V was pared by 3 bases and J by 1 base, with 0 bases of the junction left unmatched. Germline CDR1 is GTSNPN and CDR2 is SVGIG (reference sequence). Here the CDR3 reads CAWRGLAGTDTQYF. As DNA, the CDR3 is TGTGCCTGGAGGGGACTAGCGGGCACAGATACGCAGTATTTT.

This clone was seen ten or more times. V is TRBV5-1 and J is TRBJ2-3; no clear D gene. The germline V gene encodes CDR1 SGHRS and CDR2 YFSETQ. This CDR3 has 14 residues. V lost 0 bases and J lost 1, with 6 bases in between. DNA of the CDR3: TGCGCCAGCAGCTTGGCCCATGGCACAGATACGCAGTATTTT. Its protein product is CASSLAHGTDTQYF.

This clone was observed a few times. The chain uses TRBV9 and TRBJ2-3; 11 bases match TRBD1. The CDR3 length is 15 residues. Germline values: CDR1 SGDLS, CDR2 YYNGEE. The ends lost 5 bases at V and 3 bases at J; junction bases unmatched: 5. CDR3 nucleotides: TGTGCCAGCAGGCGGACAGGGGGCTGGACAGATACGCAGTATTTT. Amino acid sequence: CASRRTGGWTDTQYF.

The CDR3 bases are TGTGCCAGCAGCGTAGGAGTGGGGGCGGAGACCCAGTACTTC. Translated, it gives CASSVGVGAETQYF. This chain uses TRBV9 with TRBJ2-5; perhaps TRBD1 as D (6 bases). Germline CDR1 and CDR2: SGDLS and YYNGEE. There are 14 residues in the CDR3. V was cut by 0 bases and J by 5 bases, with 11 bases left in between.

V is TRBV7-3 and J is TRBJ2-3; D gene unclear. This CDR3 region has 16 residues. The germline CDR1 and CDR2 sequences are SGHTA and FQGTGA. Trimming removed 1 base at V and 0 bases at J, with 11 bases between. The CDR3 DNA follows: TGTGCCAGCAGCTTAATGGCGGCCTCAAGCACAGATACGCAGTATTTT. Translated, it gives CASSLMAASSTDTQYF.